A single sample is the source of the 26 T cell receptor beta chains below, sequenced in a study of HIV-infected patients and healthy controls. TCRdb analysed the 5' RACE reads with MiXCR anew, one entry per CDR3 protein. The sample has tens of thousands of distinct CDR3 sequences, approximately 15% seen once. What was sequenced was CD4+ T cells from blood. The receptors shown here come from a human donor in good health.

The genes are TRBV2 and TRBJ2-2; D is possibly TRBD1 (5 bases). The V end lost 5 bases, the J end lost 5 bases, and 9 bases lay between the germline ends. The CDR3 loop spans 13 amino acids. Looked up from germline, CDR1 is SNHLY and CDR2 is FYNNEI. The CDR3 reads CASSTTGTGELFF. The CDR3 DNA reads TGTGCCAGCAGTACCACAGGAACCGGGGAGCTGTTTTTT.

This sequence joins TRBV10-3 and TRBJ2-7; TRBD1 is a possible D gene (5 bases). Germline V gives CDR1 ENHRY, CDR2 SYGVKD. The CDR3 length is 12 residues. Trimming cost V 5 bases and J 4 bases, with 9 bases left between them. The chain's CDR3 is CAISRTSYEQYF. Here the CDR3 DNA reads TGTGCCATCAGTAGGACATCGTACGAGCAGTACTTC.

This clonotype was seen more than once but under ten times. This chain connects TRBV15 to TRBJ2-3, with TRBD1 matching 9 bases. CDR1 and CDR2 (germline): LNHNV, YYDKDF (reference sequence). This CDR3 has 17 residues. V shed 1 base, J shed 3 bases, and the junction held 8 bases outside the gene matches. In DNA, the CDR3 is TGTGCCACCAGCAGAGGATTAAACAGGGGGCTGACAGATACGCAGTATTTT. Its protein is CATSRGLNRGLTDTQYF. Full variable domain (outside the CDR3, taken from reference TRBV15 and TRBJ2-3): DAMVIQNPRYQVTQFGKPVTLSCSQTLNHNVMYWYQQKSSQAPKLLFHYYDKDFNNEADTPDNFQSRRPNTSFCFLDIRSPGLGDTAMYLCATSRGLNRGLTDTQYFGPGTRLTVL.

This clonotype showed up many times. V is TRBV20-1 and J is TRBJ1-5; tentatively, D is TRBD1 (5 bases). CDR1 and CDR2 from the germline V gene are DFQATT and SNEGSKA (reference sequence). V lost 3 bases and J 6 bases, leaving 15 bases between the germline ends. The CDR3 spans 14 residues. This CDR3 reads CSASGGVHGQPQHF. In DNA, the CDR3 is TGCAGTGCTAGCGGAGGGGTTCATGGTCAGCCCCAGCATTTT.

This clonotype was found a few times. The DNA for the CDR3 is TGTGCCAGCAAACCCCGTTCCTACAATGAGCAGTTCTTC. This sequence encodes CASKPRSYNEQFF. The rearrangement uses TRBV27 and TRBJ2-1; D ambiguous. With 7 bases removed from V and 1 base from J, the gap between germline ends came to 8 bases. The germline CDR1 and CDR2 sequences are MNHEY and SMNVEV (reference sequence). The CDR3 is made up of 13 amino acids.

This clonotype appeared a few times. V gene TRBV24-1 combines with J gene TRBJ2-5, with TRBD2 matching over 14 bases. CDR3 length: 17 amino acids. Germline V gene data show CDR1 as KGHDR and CDR2 as SFDVKD. With 4 bases clipped from V and 2 bases from J, the junction kept 5 bases outside the gene matches. The CDR3 DNA sequence: TGTGCCACCAGTGAATCCGGACTAGCGGGAGGTCAAGAGACCCAGTACTTC. It specifies CATSESGLAGGQETQYF.

This clonotype was counted only a few times. This chain connects TRBV15 to TRBJ1-5; the D is unclear. The germline V gene has CDR1 LNHNV and CDR2 YYDKDF (reference sequence). This CDR3 comprises 14 residues. The V end lost 0 bases, the J end lost 7 bases, and 10 bases lay between the germline ends. The CDR3 DNA sequence: TGTGCCACCAGCAGAGATCTTTTGAACCAGCCCCAGCATTTT. The encoded protein is CATSRDLLNQPQHF.

The table lists this clonotype with a few counts. The CDR3: CASSSAGTRVLNEQFF. CDR3 bases: TGTGCCAGCAGCTCAGCCGGGACTAGGGTTTTGAATGAGCAGTTCTTC. The rearrangement uses TRBV6-6 and TRBJ2-1; 8 bases agree with TRBD2. This CDR3 comprises 16 residues. With 6 bases clipped from V and 7 bases from J, the junction kept 14 bases outside the gene matches. The germline gives CDR1 MNHNY, CDR2 SVGAGI (reference sequence).

This clonotype was observed a few times. The gene calls are TRBV20-1 and TRBJ1-1; 9 nucleotides match TRBD1. CDR3 size: 14 residues. Germline CDR1 and CDR2: DFQATT and SNEGSKA (reference sequence). V trimming: 6 bases; J trimming: 4 bases; junction bases outside the gene matches: 9. The CDR3 reads CSAWDRVMVTEAFF. As DNA, the CDR3 is TGCAGTGCCTGGGACAGGGTTATGGTCACTGAAGCTTTCTTT.

This sequence joins TRBV4-3 and TRBJ2-5, with D maybe TRBD2 (5 bases). Trimming pared 5 bases from V and 2 bases from J, leaving 9 bases between. The CDR3 has 13 residues. Per germline, CDR1 LGHNA and CDR2 YSLEER. The CDR3 region has the DNA TGCGCCAGCAGCTTTCGGAGGCAAGAGACCCAGTACTTC. This gives the protein CASSFRRQETQYF.

The chain combines TRBV7-9 with TRBJ1-2; TRBD1 might be the D (5 bases). The ends were cut back, 5 bases at V and 4 bases at J, with 23 bases in the middle. Germline V gene lookup returns CDR1 SEHNR and CDR2 FQNEAQ (reference sequence). The CDR3 consists of 17 residues. The CDR3 region has the DNA TGTGCCAGCAGCCCCCGGGACGGCGTCACACAAATCTATGGCTACACCTTC. This codes for CASSPRDGVTQIYGYTF. The whole variable domain, filled in from reference TRBV7-9 and TRBJ1-2, reads DTGVSQNPRHKITKRGQNVTFRCDPISEHNRLYWYRQTLGQGPEFLTYFQNEAQLEKSRLLSDRFSAERPKGSFSTLEIQRTEQGDSAMYLCASSPRDGVTQIYGYTFGSGTRLTVV.

This chain joins TRBV6-1 and TRBJ2-7, with D possibly TRBD2 on 6 matching bases. The CDR3 loop spans 14 amino acids. V lost 5 bases and J 6 bases, leaving 17 bases between the germline ends. Per the germline V gene, CDR1 is MNHNS and CDR2 is SASEGT. In nucleotides, the CDR3 is TGTGCCAGCAGTCCCGACATATTCGGGGGCGAGCAGTACTTC. This sequence encodes CASSPDIFGGEQYF.

This clonotype appeared many times. The genes are TRBV28 and TRBJ1-1; D perhaps matches TRBD1 (5 bases). Trimming pared 7 bases from V and 8 bases from J, leaving 17 bases between. There are 13 residues in the CDR3. The germline gives CDR1 MDHEN, CDR2 SYDVKM. The CDR3 loop reads CASTTLAGTEAFF. The CDR3 nucleotides read TGTGCCAGCACCACCCTCGCAGGGACCGAAGCTTTCTTT.

The V call is TRBV28, the J call TRBJ2-7; D remains unclear. Trimming removed 3 bases at V and 0 bases at J, with 12 bases between. Germline assignment: CDR1 MDHEN and CDR2 SYDVKM. The CDR3 runs 15 residues. CDR3: CASSFSVMSSYEQYF. The CDR3 bases are TGTGCCAGCAGTTTTTCGGTTATGAGCTCCTACGAGCAGTACTTC.

This clonotype was recorded many times. V usage is TRBV20-1 and J usage is TRBJ1-6, with D possibly TRBD1 on 5 matching bases. Trimming stripped 0 bases from V and 9 bases from J, with 18 bases between. Germline values: CDR1 DFQATT, CDR2 SNEGSKA (reference sequence). The CDR3 runs to 16 residues. The CDR3 loop reads CSARDFGAMVSSPLHF. The CDR3 DNA follows: TGCAGTGCTAGAGATTTTGGGGCGATGGTTAGTTCACCCCTCCACTTT.

The chain employs TRBV7-2 and TRBJ2-2, with no clear D. The CDR3 extends over 12 amino acids. The germline V gene encodes CDR1 SGHTA and CDR2 FQGNSA. The V end lost 3 bases, the J end lost 1 base, and 0 bases lay between the germline ends. The CDR3 region is CASSLNTGELFF. The DNA for the CDR3 is TGTGCCAGCAGCTTGAACACCGGGGAGCTGTTTTTT.

This clonotype was seen a few times. This rearrangement joins TRBV30 to TRBJ2-1, with D unresolved. The germline V and J ends were trimmed by 2 bases and 9 bases, with 11 bases remaining between them. The length of the CDR3 is 12 residues. Germline V lookup: CDR1 GTSNPN, CDR2 SVGIG (reference sequence). CDR3 DNA sequence: TGTGCCTGGAGTTGGTCTCCGAGTGAGCAGTTCTTC. Amino acids: CAWSWSPSEQFF.

V usage is TRBV7-8 and J usage is TRBJ2-7; tentatively, D is TRBD1 or TRBD2 (5 bases each). Germline V gene data show CDR1 as SGHVS and CDR2 as FQNEAQ. This CDR3 is 14 amino acids long. Trimming removed 1 base from V and 2 bases from J, with 9 bases in between. CDR3 residues: CASSLGGTPYEQYF. For the CDR3, the DNA is TGTGCCAGCAGCTTAGGTGGGACCCCCTACGAGCAGTACTTC. The full variable domain, rest sourced from reference TRBV7-8 and TRBJ2-7, is GAGVSQSPRYKVAKRGQDVALRCDPISGHVSLFWYQQALGQGPEFLTYFQNEAQLDKSGLPSDRFFAERPEGSVSTLKIQRTQQEDSAVYLCASSLGGTPYEQYFGPGTRLTVT.

This clonotype was seen a few times. The genes are TRBV28 and TRBJ1-2; TRBD1 matches 7 bases. After removal of 7 bases from V and 4 bases from J, the junction contained 9 bases not matched to a gene. Germline CDR1 is MDHEN and CDR2 is SYDVKM. This CDR3 region has 14 residues. CDR3 loop: CASTIDRAPYGYTF. In DNA, the CDR3 is TGTGCCAGCACCATCGACAGGGCCCCCTATGGCTACACCTTC.

This clonotype has ten or more counts. V and J are TRBV5-5 and TRBJ2-1, with D unresolved. Per the germline V gene, CDR1 is SGHKS and CDR2 is YYEKEE (reference sequence). The CDR3 length is 12 residues. The ends were cut back, 4 bases at V and 15 bases at J, with 17 bases in the middle. Here the CDR3 DNA reads TGTGCCAGCAGCCCCGACACTGCCATGCGGTTCTTC. It translates to CASSPDTAMRFF.

In its sample, this clonotype was seen a few times. The chain recombines TRBV11-2 with TRBJ2-3; 12 nucleotides match TRBD2. This CDR3 has 17 residues. Germline lookup yields CDR1 SGHAT and CDR2 FQNNGV. Germline trimming cut 5 bases from V and 2 bases from J; bases unmatched to any gene: 8. The CDR3 protein is CASSPGGLAGYTDTQYF. The CDR3 region has the DNA TGTGCCAGCAGCCCCGGCGGACTAGCGGGGTACACAGATACGCAGTATTTT.

The CDR3 DNA reads as TGTGCCAGCAGATCTAGCGGGGACCTCCAAGAGACCCAGTACTTC. It is translated as CASRSSGDLQETQYF. The chain couples TRBV7-9 to TRBJ2-5, with 9 bases aligning to TRBD2. The CDR3 sequence is 15 residues long. V was clipped by 6 bases and J by 1 base; unmatched bases: 6. Per the germline V gene, CDR1 is SEHNR and CDR2 is FQNEAQ (reference sequence).

This clonotype was observed a single time. The V gene is TRBV25-1, the J gene TRBJ2-1; 10 bases are shared with TRBD2. CDR1 is MGHDK and CDR2 is SYGVNS in the germline V gene. V was pared by 3 bases and J by 2 bases, with 10 bases of the junction left unmatched. CDR3 length equals 18 residues. The CDR3 reads CASSERVSGGSPYNEQFF. Written as DNA, the CDR3 is TGTGCCAGCAGTGAGCGGGTTAGCGGGGGGTCACCCTACAATGAGCAGTTCTTC.

The chain employs TRBV29-1 and TRBJ2-5, with unresolved D. This CDR3 spans 15 amino acids. Germline V gene sequence: CDR1 SQVTM, CDR2 ANQGSEA. Trimming removed 3 bases at V and 1 base at J, with 15 bases between. CDR3 region: CSVDPRRSFQETQYF. The CDR3 DNA is TGCAGCGTTGACCCTAGGCGGTCTTTCCAAGAGACCCAGTACTTC.

The chain links TRBV7-6 to TRBJ2-2; no clear D gene. Trimming pared 5 bases from V and 6 bases from J, leaving 19 bases between. CDR1 is SGHVS and CDR2 is FNYEAQ in the germline V gene. This CDR3 has 16 residues. CDR3 bases: TGTGCCAGCAGCCCTCGACCCCCAAGCCGGCCCGGGGAGCTGTTTTTT. Translated: CASSPRPPSRPGELFF.

The chain joins TRBV12-3 or TRBV12-4 to TRBJ2-2; TRBD1 might be the D (6 bases). This CDR3 region has 15 residues. V lost 6 bases, J lost 6 bases, and 17 bases lay in between. CDR3 DNA: TGTGCCAGCAGACACCGGGCCACAGGGTCCGGGGAGCTGTTTTTT. It yields the protein CASRHRATGSGELFF.